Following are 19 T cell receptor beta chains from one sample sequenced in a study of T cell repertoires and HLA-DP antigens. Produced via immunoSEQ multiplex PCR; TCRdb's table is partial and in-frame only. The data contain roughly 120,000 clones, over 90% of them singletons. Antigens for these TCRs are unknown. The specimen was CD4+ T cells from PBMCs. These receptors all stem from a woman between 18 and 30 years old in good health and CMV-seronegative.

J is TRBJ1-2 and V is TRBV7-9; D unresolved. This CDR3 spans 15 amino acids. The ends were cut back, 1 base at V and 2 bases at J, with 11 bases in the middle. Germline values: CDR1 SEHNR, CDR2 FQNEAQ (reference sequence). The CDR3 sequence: CASSLVAGPNYGYTF. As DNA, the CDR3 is TGTGCCAGCAGCTTAGTGGCGGGCCCGAACTATGGCTACACCTTC.

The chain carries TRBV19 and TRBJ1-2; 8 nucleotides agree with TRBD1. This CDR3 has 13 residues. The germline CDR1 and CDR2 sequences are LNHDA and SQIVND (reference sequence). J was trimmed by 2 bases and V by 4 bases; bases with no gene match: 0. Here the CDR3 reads CASSRDRNYGYTF. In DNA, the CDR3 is TGTGCCAGTAGTAGGGACAGGAACTATGGCTACACCTTC.

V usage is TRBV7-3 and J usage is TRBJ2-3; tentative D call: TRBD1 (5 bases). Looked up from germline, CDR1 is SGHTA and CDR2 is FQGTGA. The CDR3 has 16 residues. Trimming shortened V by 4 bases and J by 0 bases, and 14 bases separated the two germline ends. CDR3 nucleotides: TGTGCCAGCAGCTCCAAAAGGGGTGCTAGCACAGATACGCAGTATTTT. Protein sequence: CASSSKRGASTDTQYF.

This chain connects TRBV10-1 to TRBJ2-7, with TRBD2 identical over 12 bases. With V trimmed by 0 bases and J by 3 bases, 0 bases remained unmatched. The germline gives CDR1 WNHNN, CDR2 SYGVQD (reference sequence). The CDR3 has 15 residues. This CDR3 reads CASSESTSGSYEQYF. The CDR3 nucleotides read TGCGCCAGCAGTGAGTCGACTAGCGGGAGCTACGAGCAGTACTTC.

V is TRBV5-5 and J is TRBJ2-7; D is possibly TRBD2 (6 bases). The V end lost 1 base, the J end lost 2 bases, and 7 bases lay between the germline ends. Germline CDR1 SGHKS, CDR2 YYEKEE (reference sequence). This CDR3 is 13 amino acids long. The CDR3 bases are TGTGCCAGCAGCTTGCGGAGGGCCTACGAGCAGTACTTC. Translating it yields CASSLRRAYEQYF.

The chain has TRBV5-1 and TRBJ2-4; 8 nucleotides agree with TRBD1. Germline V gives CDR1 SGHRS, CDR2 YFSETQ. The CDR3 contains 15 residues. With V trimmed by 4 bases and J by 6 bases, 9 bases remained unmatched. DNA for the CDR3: TGCGCCAGCAGCCCTGGGACAGGTTATTCAAACATTCAGTACTTC. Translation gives CASSPGTGYSNIQYF.

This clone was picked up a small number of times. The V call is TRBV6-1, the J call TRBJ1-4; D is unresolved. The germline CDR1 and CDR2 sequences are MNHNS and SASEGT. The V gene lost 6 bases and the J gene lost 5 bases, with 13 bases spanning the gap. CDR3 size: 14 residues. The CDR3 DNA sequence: TGTGCCAGCAGGGCGGGCCTGCGGAATGAAAAACTGTTTTTT. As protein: CASRAGLRNEKLFF.

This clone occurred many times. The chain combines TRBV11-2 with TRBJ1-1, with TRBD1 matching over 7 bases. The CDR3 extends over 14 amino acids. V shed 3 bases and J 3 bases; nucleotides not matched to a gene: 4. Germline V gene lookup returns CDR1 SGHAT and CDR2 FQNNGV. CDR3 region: CASSFRGRDTEAFF. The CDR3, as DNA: TGTGCCAGCAGCTTTAGGGGGCGGGACACTGAAGCTTTCTTT. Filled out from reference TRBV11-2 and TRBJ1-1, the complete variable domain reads EAGVAQSPRYKIIEKRQSVAFWCNPISGHATLYWYQQILGQGPKLLIQFQNNGVVDDSQLPKDRFSAERLKGVDSTLKIQPAKLEDSAVYLCASSFRGRDTEAFFGQGTRLTVV.

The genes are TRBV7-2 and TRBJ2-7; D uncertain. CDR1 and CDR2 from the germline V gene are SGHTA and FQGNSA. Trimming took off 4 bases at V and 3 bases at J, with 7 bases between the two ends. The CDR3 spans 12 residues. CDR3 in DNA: TGTGCCAGCAGCTCGTGGGGCTACGAGCAGTACTTC. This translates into CASSSWGYEQYF.

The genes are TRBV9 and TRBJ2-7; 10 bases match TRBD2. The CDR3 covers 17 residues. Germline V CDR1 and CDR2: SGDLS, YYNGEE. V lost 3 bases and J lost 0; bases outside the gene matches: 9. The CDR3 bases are TGTGCCAGCAGCGCGAGGGGGGGACTAGCGACCTCCTACGAGCAGTACTTC. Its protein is CASSARGGLATSYEQYF. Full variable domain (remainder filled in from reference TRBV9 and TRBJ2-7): DSGVTQTPKHLITATGQRVTLRCSPRSGDLSVYWYQQSLDQGLQFLIQYYNGEERAKGNILERFSAQQFPDLHSELNLSSLELGDSALYFCASSARGGLATSYEQYFGPGTRLTVT.

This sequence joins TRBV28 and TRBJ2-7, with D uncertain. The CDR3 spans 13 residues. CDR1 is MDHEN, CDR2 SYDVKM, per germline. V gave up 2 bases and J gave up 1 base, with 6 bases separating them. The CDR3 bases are TGTGCCAGCAGTTTAGGGGTTTCCTACGAGCAGTACTTC. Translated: CASSLGVSYEQYF.

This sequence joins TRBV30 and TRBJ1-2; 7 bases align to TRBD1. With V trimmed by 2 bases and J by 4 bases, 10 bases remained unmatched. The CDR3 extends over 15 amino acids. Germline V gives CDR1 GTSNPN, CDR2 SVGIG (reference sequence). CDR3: CAWSKTGAFLYGYTF. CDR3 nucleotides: TGTGCCTGGAGTAAAACAGGGGCCTTCCTCTATGGCTACACCTTC.

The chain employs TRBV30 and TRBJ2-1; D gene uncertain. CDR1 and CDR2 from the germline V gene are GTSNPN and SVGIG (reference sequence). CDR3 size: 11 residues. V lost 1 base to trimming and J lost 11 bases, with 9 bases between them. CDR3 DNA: TGTGCCTGGAGTGCCCAAAGGCAGCAGTTCTTC. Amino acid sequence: CAWSAQRQQFF. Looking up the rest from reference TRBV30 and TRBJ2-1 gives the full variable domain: SQTIHQWPATLVQPVGSPLSLECTVEGTSNPNLYWYRQAAGRGLQLLFYSVGIGQISSEVPQNLSASRPQDRQFILSSKKLLLSDSGFYLCAWSAQRQQFFGPGTRLTVL.

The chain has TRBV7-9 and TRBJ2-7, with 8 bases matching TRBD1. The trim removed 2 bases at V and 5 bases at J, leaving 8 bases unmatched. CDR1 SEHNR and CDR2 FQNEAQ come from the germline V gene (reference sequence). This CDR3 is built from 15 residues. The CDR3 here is CASSLPGTGPHEQYV. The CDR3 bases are TGTGCCAGCAGCTTACCCGGGACAGGACCCCACGAGCAGTACGTC.

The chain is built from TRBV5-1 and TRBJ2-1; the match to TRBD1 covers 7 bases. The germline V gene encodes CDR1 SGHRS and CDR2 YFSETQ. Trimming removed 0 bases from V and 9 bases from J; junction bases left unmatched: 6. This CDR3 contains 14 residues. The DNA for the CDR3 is TGCGCCAGCAGCTTGGAGGGACAGAGTGGTGAGCAGTTCTTC. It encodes CASSLEGQSGEQFF.

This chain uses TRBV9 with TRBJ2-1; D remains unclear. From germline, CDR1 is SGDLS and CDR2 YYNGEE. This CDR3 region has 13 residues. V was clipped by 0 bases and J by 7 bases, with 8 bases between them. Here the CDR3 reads CASSVGFGNEQFF. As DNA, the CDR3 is TGTGCCAGCAGCGTAGGATTCGGAAATGAGCAGTTCTTC. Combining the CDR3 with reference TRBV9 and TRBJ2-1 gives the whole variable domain DSGVTQTPKHLITATGQRVTLRCSPRSGDLSVYWYQQSLDQGLQFLIQYYNGEERAKGNILERFSAQQFPDLHSELNLSSLELGDSALYFCASSVGFGNEQFFGPGTRLTVL.

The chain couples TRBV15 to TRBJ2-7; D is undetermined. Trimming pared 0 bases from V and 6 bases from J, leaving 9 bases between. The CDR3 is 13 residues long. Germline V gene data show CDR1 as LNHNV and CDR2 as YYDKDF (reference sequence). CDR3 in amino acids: CATSRDLRSEQYF. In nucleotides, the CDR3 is TGTGCCACCAGCAGAGATTTGAGGAGCGAGCAGTACTTC.

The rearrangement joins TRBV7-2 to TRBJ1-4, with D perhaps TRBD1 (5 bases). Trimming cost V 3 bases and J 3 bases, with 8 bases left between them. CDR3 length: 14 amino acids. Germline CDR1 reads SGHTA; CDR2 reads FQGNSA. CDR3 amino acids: CASSFWGSNEKLFF. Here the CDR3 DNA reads TGTGCCAGCAGCTTCTGGGGGTCTAATGAAAAACTGTTTTTT.

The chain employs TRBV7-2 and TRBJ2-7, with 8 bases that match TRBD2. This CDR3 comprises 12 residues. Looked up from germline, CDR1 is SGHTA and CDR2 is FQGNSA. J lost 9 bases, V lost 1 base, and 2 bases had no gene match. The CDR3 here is CASSLVLAGQYF. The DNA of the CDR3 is TGTGCCAGCAGCTTAGTTCTAGCGGGGCAGTACTTC.